The rows below give T cell receptor beta chains drawn from one sample of a study of blood T cell repertoires in COVID-19. Sequencing used immunoSEQ multiplex PCR; TCRdb keeps in-frame clones, though not all of them. The data contain 300,000 to 350,000 clones, 88% of them seen just once; the ten biggest clones take up about 5%. Material: PBMCs or T cells enriched from blood (not recorded which). Every receptor here comes from a man under 40 who had recovered from COVID-19. Each CDR3 is given with its conserved first and last residue. The D gene is left open where the match is weak. Clone sizes are given selectively: once, few, many, or a class where the clone is expanded.

-,TRBD2,TRBV10-1,TRBJ2-7,TGCGCCAGCAGTGAGGCGGGAGGGGAGCAGTACTTC,CASSEAGGEQYF
-,-,TRBV10-2,TRBJ1-5,TGCGCCAGCGCTACAGGGCTCGCTCAGCCCCAGCATTTT,CASATGLAQPQHF
-,TRBD1,TRBV7-9,TRBJ1-4,TGTGCCAGCAGCTTCGACAGGGAGAGTGAAAAACTGTTTTTT,CASSFDRESEKLFF
-,TRBD1,TRBV19,TRBJ2-1,TGTGCCAGTAGTCATGGGGGGCAGGGGGCGTACTACAATGAGCAGTTCTTC,CASSHGGQGAYYNEQFF
-,TRBD1,TRBV6-1,TRBJ2-7,TGTGCCACCCTCCGGGACAGCGCCTACGAGCAGTACTTC,CATLRDSAYEQYF
-,-,TRBV19,TRBJ2-7,TGTGCCAGTAGCCCCGGGGGCTACGAGCAGTACTTC,CASSPGGYEQYF
-,-,TRBV5-1,TRBJ2-5,TGCGCCAGCAGCTTGCGGGGGACAGTACAAGAGACCCAGTACTTC,CASSLRGTVQETQYF
-,-,TRBV5-6,TRBJ1-5,TGTGCCAGCAGTTCCGCTGGCCAGCCCCAGCATTTT,CASSSAGQPQHF
-,-,TRBV5-1,TRBJ2-3,TGCGCCAGCAGCAATCTTAGGGGTCTCGACACAGATACGCAGTATTTT,CASSNLRGLDTDTQYF
-,TRBD1,TRBV19,TRBJ1-5,TGTGCCAGTAGTCGGGACAGCAATTATCAGCCCCAGCATTTT,CASSRDSNYQPQHF
-,TRBD2,TRBV6-4,TRBJ2-4,TGTGCCAGCTCGTTTGAGCGGGGGGATGGCATTCAGTACTTC,CASSFERGDGIQYF
few,-,TRBV5-4,TRBJ1-2,TGTGCCAGCAGCCCGGGGTATGGCTACACCTTC,CASSPGYGYTF
-,-,TRBV21-1,TRBJ2-2,TGTGCCAGCAGCAAAGCGTTCTTCAACACCGGGGAGCTGTTTTTT,CASSKAFFNTGELFF
-,-,TRBV24-1,TRBJ2-1,TGTGCCACCAGTGACACGGGGGTAAATCTCCGAACTATCAATGAGCAGTTCTTC,CATSDTGVNLRTINEQFF
-,-,TRBV5-1,TRBJ2-5,TGCGCCAGCAGCAATGACTTGGCCCAGTACTTC,CASSNDLAQYF
-,-,TRBV18,TRBJ2-5,TGTGCCAGCTCACTGCCGGGGTTCCAAGAGACCCAGTACTTC,CASSLPGFQETQYF